This T cell receptor (beta chain) came from a study of blood T cell repertoires in COVID-19. Profiled with immunoSEQ multiplex PCR; TCRdb holds only in-frame clones, not every one. Of hundreds of thousands of clones listed, more than 85% were seen once; the top ten hold 8.8%. V dropped 2 bases and J dropped 3 bases, with 25 bases sitting between them. This CDR3 comprises 19 residues. CDR1 is SEHNR and CDR2 is FQNEAQ in the germline V gene (reference sequence). This receptor was taken from a man aged 35 to 55 who had recovered from COVID-19. The chain has TRBV7-9 and TRBJ1-2, with D maybe TRBD1 (6 bases). Sequencing was carried out using PBMCs or T cells enriched from blood (not recorded which). This CDR3 reads CASSLWFRGLGSDHYGYTF. CDR3 DNA: TGTGCCAGCAGCTTATGGTTCAGGGGCTTAGGATCGGATCACTATGGCTACACCTTC. The full variable domain, its missing parts supplied by reference TRBV7-9 and TRBJ1-2, is DTGVSQNPRHKITKRGQNVTFRCDPISEHNRLYWYRQTLGQGPEFLTYFQNEAQLEKSRLLSDRFSAERPKGSFSTLEIQRTEQGDSAMYLCASSLWFRGLGSDHYGYTFGSGTRLTVV.